These 8 T cell receptor beta chains share one sample of origin, sequenced in a study of human T cells and chemical hapten exposure (dated by TCRdb to the early 2020s). The time point label for this specimen denotes: pre-sensitization, week 0. The label giving this sample's treatment or condition can be read as: therapeutic diphenylcyclopropenone sensitization with weekly scalp DPC. The library was produced with RACE. For sequencing, a NextSeq 500 was employed. TCRdb reprocessed the public reads (quality trimming at Q25 with fastp, clone calling with MiXCR) and kept in-frame beta chains. Rows with one shared CDR3 protein collapse into an entry with the most common genes and DNA. This sample lists 100,000 to 150,000 distinct CDR3 sequences; roughly 13% were detected once. Roughly 3.1% of the sample goes to the ten largest clones. Material: whole blood, obtained in connection with sensitization to the hapten diphenylcyclopropenone (DPC). Receptors were obtained from a woman aged 18-35 years with alopecia areata. Some clones in this sample may be carry-over from other donors' samples.

There are a few counts of this clonotype. The chain has TRBV25-1 and TRBJ2-5; no clear D. V was trimmed by 3 bases and J by 3 bases, leaving 5 bases between them. Germline V gene data show CDR1 as MGHDK and CDR2 as SYGVNS. The CDR3 sequence is 12 residues long. Written as DNA, the CDR3 is TGTGCCAGCAGTGACCCAAAAGAGACCCAGTACTTC. This translates into CASSDPKETQYF.

This clonotype was detected only a few times. The chain combines TRBV5-4 with TRBJ2-1, with TRBD2 matching 8 bases. V dropped 3 bases and J dropped 5; count of bases not matched to a gene: 10. This CDR3 has 16 residues. Per the germline V gene, CDR1 is SGHNT and CDR2 is YYREEE (reference sequence). Written as DNA, the CDR3 is TGTGCCAGCAGCTCGGGGGGGACCAAGATCGACAATGAGCAGTTCTTC. Amino acids: CASSSGGTKIDNEQFF.

This clonotype turned up a few times. V and J are TRBV28 and TRBJ1-1; no definite D call. Germline CDR1 is MDHEN and CDR2 is SYDVKM. The CDR3 extends over 15 amino acids. V gave up 2 bases and J gave up 0 bases, with 10 bases separating them. CDR3 sequence reads: CASSLNGPLNTEAFF. CDR3 DNA sequence: TGTGCCAGCAGTTTAAATGGACCGCTGAACACTGAAGCTTTCTTT. The whole variable domain, filled in from reference TRBV28 and TRBJ1-1, reads DVKVTQSSRYLVKRTGEKVFLECVQDMDHENMFWYRQDPGLGLRLIYFSYDVKMKEKGDIPEGYSVSREKKERFSLILESASTNQTSMYLCASSLNGPLNTEAFFGQGTRLTVV.

This clonotype appeared many times. The V and J genes are TRBV6-2 or TRBV6-3 and TRBJ1-2; D not resolved. CDR1 and CDR2 from the germline V gene are MNHEY and SVGEGT. The CDR3 consists of 13 residues. V dropped 0 bases and J dropped 4 bases, with 6 bases sitting between them. CDR3 nucleotides: TGTGCCAGCAGTTACTCCGAGAGCTATGGCTACACCTTC. It is translated as CASSYSESYGYTF.

By its share, this clonotype is medium-sized. V is TRBV6-2 or TRBV6-3 and J is TRBJ2-1, with D perhaps TRBD1 (7 bases). The CDR3 spans 15 residues. V lost 4 bases and J 1 base, leaving 11 bases between the germline ends. Germline V CDR1 and CDR2: MNHEY, SVGEGT. The CDR3 protein is CASSSSGGSYNEQFF. The CDR3 DNA sequence: TGTGCCAGCAGTTCCTCAGGGGGGTCCTACAATGAGCAGTTCTTC.

This clonotype was counted between two and nine times. The chain employs TRBV11-2 and TRBJ2-1; 10 bases map to TRBD1. Trimming removed 1 base from V and 5 bases from J; junction bases left unmatched: 2. CDR3 length: 15 residues. Per germline, CDR1 SGHAT and CDR2 FQNNGV. The chain's CDR3 is CASSLGTGGNNEQFF. In nucleotides, the CDR3 is TGTGCCAGCAGCTTAGGGACAGGGGGGAACAATGAGCAGTTCTTC.

This clonotype was counted between two and nine times. V is TRBV12-3 or TRBV12-4 and J is TRBJ2-5; 11 bases match TRBD1. J lost 6 bases, V lost 5 bases, and 8 bases had no gene match. The CDR3 spans 15 residues. The DNA of the CDR3 is TGTGCCAGCAGTCTAGGCGGGACAGGGGGACAGACCCAGTACTTC. Translated, it gives CASSLGGTGGQTQYF.

This clonotype turned up a few times. This chain joins TRBV4-3 and TRBJ1-2; D is unresolved. The CDR3 contains 14 residues. V was clipped by 0 bases and J by 7 bases, with 12 bases between them. The V gene's germline CDR1 is LGHNA and CDR2 YSLEER. This CDR3 is CASSQEIASSGYTF. The CDR3 DNA reads as TGCGCCAGCAGCCAAGAGATTGCGAGCTCTGGCTACACCTTC.